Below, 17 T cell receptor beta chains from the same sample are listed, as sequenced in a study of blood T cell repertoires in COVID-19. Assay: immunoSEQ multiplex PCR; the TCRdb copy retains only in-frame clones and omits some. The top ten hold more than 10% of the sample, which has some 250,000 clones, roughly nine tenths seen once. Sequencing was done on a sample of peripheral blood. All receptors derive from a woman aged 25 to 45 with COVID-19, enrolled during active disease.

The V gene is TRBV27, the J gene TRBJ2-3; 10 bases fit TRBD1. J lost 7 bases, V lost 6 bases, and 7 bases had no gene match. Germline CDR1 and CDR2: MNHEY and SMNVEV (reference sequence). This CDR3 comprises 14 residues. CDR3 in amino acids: CASRSTGGRYTQYF. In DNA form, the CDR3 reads TGTGCCAGCAGATCGACAGGGGGCCGTTATACGCAGTATTTT.

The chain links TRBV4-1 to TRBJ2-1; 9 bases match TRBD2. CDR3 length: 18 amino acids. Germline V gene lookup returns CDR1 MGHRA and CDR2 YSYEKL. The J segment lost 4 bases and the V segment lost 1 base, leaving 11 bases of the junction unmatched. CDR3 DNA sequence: TGCGCCAGCAGCCAAGGGGTCGTAGCGGGGGCCCCATACAATGAGCAGTTCTTC. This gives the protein CASSQGVVAGAPYNEQFF.

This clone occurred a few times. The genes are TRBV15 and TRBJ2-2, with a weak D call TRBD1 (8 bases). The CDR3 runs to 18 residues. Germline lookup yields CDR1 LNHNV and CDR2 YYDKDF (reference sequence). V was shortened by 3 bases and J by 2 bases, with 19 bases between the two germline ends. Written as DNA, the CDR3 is TGTGCCACCAGCAGTGAGGACAGGGAGGGCCTAAACACCGGGGAGCTGTTTTTT. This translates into CATSSEDREGLNTGELFF. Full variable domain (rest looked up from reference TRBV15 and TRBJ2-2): DAMVIQNPRYQVTQFGKPVTLSCSQTLNHNVMYWYQQKSSQAPKLLFHYYDKDFNNEADTPDNFQSRRPNTSFCFLDIRSPGLGDTAMYLCATSSEDREGLNTGELFFGEGSRLTVL.

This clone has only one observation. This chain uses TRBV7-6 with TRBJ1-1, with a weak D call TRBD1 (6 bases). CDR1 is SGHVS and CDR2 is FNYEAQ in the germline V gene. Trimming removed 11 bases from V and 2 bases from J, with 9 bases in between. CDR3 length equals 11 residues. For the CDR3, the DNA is TGTGCCTCAGGGGATAACACTGAAGCTTTCTTT. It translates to CASGDNTEAFF.

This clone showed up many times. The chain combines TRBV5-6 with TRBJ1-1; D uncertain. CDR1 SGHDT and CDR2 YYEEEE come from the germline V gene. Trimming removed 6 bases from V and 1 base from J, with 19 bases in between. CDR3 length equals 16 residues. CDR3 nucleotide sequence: TGTGCCAGCAACCTCGGTCCGGGCCGGGGGAACACTGAAGCTTTCTTT. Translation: CASNLGPGRGNTEAFF.

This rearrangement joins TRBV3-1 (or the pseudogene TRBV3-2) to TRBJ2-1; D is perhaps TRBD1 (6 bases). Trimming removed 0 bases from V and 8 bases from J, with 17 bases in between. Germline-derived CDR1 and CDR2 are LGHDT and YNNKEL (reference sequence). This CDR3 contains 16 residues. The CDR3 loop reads CASSQDRWGRVDEQFF. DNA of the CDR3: TGTGCCAGCAGCCAAGATAGGTGGGGGCGGGTCGATGAGCAGTTCTTC.

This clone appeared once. The CDR3 region is CASSPFVRGETDTQYF. The DNA for the CDR3 is TGTGCCAGTAGCCCCTTTGTGCGGGGGGAAACAGATACGCAGTATTTT. This sequence joins TRBV19 and TRBJ2-3, with TRBD2 identical over 8 bases. Trimming removed 6 bases from V and 3 bases from J; junction bases left unmatched: 11. The length of the CDR3 is 16 residues. Germline CDR1 reads LNHDA; CDR2 reads SQIVND (reference sequence). Full variable domain (rest looked up from reference TRBV19 and TRBJ2-3): DGGITQSPKYLFRKEGQNVTLSCEQNLNHDAMYWYRQDPGQGLRLIYYSQIVNDFQKGDIAEGYSVSREKKESFPLTVTSAQKNPTAFYLCASSPFVRGETDTQYFGPGTRLTVL.

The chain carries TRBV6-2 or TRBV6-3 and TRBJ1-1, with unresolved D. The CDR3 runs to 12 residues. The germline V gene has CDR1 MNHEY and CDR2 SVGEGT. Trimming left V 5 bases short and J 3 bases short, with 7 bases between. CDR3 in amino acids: CASSHEYTEAFF. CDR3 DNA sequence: TGTGCCAGCAGTCACGAGTACACTGAAGCTTTCTTT.

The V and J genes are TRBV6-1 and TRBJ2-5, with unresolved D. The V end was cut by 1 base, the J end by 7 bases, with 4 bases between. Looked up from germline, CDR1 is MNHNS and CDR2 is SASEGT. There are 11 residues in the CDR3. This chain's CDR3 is CASSEDRTQYF. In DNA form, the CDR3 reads TGTGCCAGCAGTGAAGATCGGACCCAGTACTTC.

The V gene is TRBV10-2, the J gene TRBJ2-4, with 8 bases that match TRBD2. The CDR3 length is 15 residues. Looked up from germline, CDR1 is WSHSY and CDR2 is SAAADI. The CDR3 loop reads CARDVSGVAKNIQYF. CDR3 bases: TGCGCTCGCGATGTTAGCGGGGTAGCCAAAAACATTCAGTACTTC.

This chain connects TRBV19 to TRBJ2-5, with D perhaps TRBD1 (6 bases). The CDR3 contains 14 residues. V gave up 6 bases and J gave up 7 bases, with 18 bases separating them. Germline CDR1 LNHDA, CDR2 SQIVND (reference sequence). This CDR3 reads CASSDDRWSVTQYF. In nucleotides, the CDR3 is TGTGCCAGTAGCGATGACAGGTGGAGTGTGACCCAGTACTTC.

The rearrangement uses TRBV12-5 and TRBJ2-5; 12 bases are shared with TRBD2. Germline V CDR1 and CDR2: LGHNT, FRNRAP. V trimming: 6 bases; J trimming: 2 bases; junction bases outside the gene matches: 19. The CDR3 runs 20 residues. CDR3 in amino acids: CASGAAASGGAGPGQETQYF. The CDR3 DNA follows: TGTGCTAGTGGCGCCGCGGCTAGCGGGGGGGCCGGGCCGGGGCAAGAGACCCAGTACTTC.

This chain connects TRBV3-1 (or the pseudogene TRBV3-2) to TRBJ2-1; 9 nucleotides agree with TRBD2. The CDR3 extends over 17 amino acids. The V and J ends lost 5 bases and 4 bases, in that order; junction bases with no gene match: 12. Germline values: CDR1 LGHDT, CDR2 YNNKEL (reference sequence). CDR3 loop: CASSVSSGAQPYNEQFF. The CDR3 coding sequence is TGTGCCAGCAGCGTTTCTAGCGGGGCCCAACCGTACAATGAGCAGTTCTTC.

For the CDR3, the DNA is TGTGCCAGCAGCCAAGATTTTGGAGACGGCAATTCACCCCTCCACTTT. It translates to CASSQDFGDGNSPLHF. V usage is TRBV4-2 and J usage is TRBJ1-6; D is ambiguous. Germline V gives CDR1 LGHNA, CDR2 YNFKEQ. Trimming pared 0 bases from V and 7 bases from J, leaving 13 bases between. The CDR3 spans 16 residues.

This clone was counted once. This chain's CDR3 is CASSLGPRVEGTEAFF. CDR3 nucleotide sequence: TGTGCCAGCAGCTTAGGTCCGAGGGTCGAAGGCACTGAAGCTTTCTTT. The V and J genes are TRBV11-2 and TRBJ1-1; D call uncertain. Per germline, CDR1 SGHAT and CDR2 FQNNGV. CDR3 size: 16 residues. Trimming shortened V by 1 base and J by 4 bases, and 16 bases separated the two germline ends.

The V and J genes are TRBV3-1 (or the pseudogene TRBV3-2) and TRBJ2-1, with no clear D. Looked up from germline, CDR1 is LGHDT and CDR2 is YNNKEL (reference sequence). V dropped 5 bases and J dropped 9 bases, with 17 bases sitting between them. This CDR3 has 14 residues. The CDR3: CASSSRLLHGEQFF. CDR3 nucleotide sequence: TGTGCCAGCAGCTCCCGACTCCTACATGGTGAGCAGTTCTTC.

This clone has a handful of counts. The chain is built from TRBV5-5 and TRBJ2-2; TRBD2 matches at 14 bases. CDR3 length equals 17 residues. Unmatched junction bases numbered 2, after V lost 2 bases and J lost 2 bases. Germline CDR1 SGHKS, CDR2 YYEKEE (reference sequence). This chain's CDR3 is CASSLGLAGGNTGELFF. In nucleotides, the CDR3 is TGTGCCAGCAGCTTAGGACTAGCGGGGGGAAACACCGGGGAGCTGTTTTTT. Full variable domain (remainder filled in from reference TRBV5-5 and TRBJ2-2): DAGVTQSPTHLIKTRGQQVTLRCSPISGHKSVSWYQQVLGQGPQFIFQYYEKEERGRGNFPDRFSARQFPNYSSELNVNALLLGDSALYLCASSLGLAGGNTGELFFGEGSRLTVL.